This T cell receptor beta chain was captured in a study of T cells in localized non-small cell lung cancer. Whole-study findings and limits: Higher adjacent-lung clonality was associated with shorter survival.

Trimming took 2 bases from V and 11 from J, leaving 11 bases between them. CDR1 is GTSNPN, CDR2 SVGIG, per germline (reference sequence). The CDR3 has 11 amino acids. TCRdb's copy holds only in-frame clones and misses some; the assay was immunoSEQ multiplex PCR. The sample has 60,000 to 75,000 clones, approximately 80% seen once. Details on this clone: Antigen: not known.

This TCR was recovered from a man between 40 and 75 years old with stage II lung adenocarcinoma. The V call is TRBV30, the J call TRBJ2-3, with D possibly matching TRBD2 (6 bases). Specimen: PBMCs, collected before any cancer treatment. The DNA of the CDR3 is TGTGCCTGGAGTCAGACTAGTCGGCAGTATTTT. This encodes CAWSQTSRQYF.